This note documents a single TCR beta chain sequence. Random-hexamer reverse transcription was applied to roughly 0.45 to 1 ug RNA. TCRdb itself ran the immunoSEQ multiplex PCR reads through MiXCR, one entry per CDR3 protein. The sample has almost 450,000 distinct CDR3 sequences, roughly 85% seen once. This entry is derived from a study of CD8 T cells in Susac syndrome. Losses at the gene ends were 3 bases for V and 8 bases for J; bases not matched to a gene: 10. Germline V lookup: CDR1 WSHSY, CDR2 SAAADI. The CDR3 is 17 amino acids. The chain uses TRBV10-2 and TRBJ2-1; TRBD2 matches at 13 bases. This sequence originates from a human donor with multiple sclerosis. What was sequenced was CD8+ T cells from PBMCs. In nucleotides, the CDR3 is TGCGCCAGCAGTGACCTACTAGCGGGAGGGACTCGGGATGAGCAGTTCTTC. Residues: CASSDLLAGGTRDEQFF.